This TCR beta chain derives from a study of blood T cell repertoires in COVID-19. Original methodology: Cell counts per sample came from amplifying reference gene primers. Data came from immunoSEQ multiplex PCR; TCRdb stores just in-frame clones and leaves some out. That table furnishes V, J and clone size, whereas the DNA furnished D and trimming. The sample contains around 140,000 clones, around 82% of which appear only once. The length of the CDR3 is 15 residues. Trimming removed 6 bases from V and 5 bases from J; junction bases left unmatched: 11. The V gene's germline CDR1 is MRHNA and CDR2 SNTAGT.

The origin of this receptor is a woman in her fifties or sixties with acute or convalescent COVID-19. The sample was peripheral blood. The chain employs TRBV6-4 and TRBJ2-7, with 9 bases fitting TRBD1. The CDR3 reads CASRSRDRDIDEQYF. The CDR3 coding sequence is TGTGCCAGCAGATCCCGGGACAGGGATATCGACGAGCAGTACTTC.